This T cell receptor (beta chain) was sequenced for a study of T cell clonality in common variable immunodeficiency. TCRdb's table, derived via immunoSEQ multiplex PCR, lists solely in-frame clones and lacks some. The sample was found to contain 30,000 to 40,000 clones, and every one recurs. This clone was seen at least ten times. No antigen is known for it. The CDR3 end lies 3 residues beyond the end of the read and is filled in from the germline J gene. Regarding the study as a whole: Fewer deletions and N-nucleotide insertions were reportedly seen in common variable immunodeficiency TCR beta sequences.

Germline trimming cut 4 bases from V and 5 bases from J; bases unmatched to any gene: 18. The CDR3 sequence is 20 residues long. Germline-derived CDR1 and CDR2 are LGHNA and YNFKEQ. The source of this sequence is a human donor with common variable immunodeficiency. The sequenced sample consisted of peripheral blood mononuclear cells. The chain joins TRBV4-2 to TRBJ2-5, with 14 bases lining up with TRBD2. The CDR3 is CASSLPGTSGSGYILETQYF. The DNA read from the CDR3 is TGTGCCAGCAGCCTACCTGGGACTAGCGGGAGCGGTTATATTCTGGAGACC.